The clone carrying this T cell receptor (beta chain) was seen repeatedly, ten times or more. This entry belongs to a study of T-cell reconstitution after alpha-beta-depleted transplantation in children. Preparation of the TCRbeta library was carried out with unique molecular identifiers. TCRdb reanalysed the PCR reads using MiXCR and keeps one entry per CDR3 protein. The table lists some 250,000 distinct CDR3 sequences, about 12% of them singletons. Germline assignment: CDR1 SGHVS and CDR2 FQNEAQ. Trimming at V came to 0 bases and at J to 8 bases, leaving 10 bases not matched to a gene. The CDR3 length is 16 residues.

The receptor's source is a human donor who donated a stem cell graft to a child with acute lymphoblastic leukemia. The chain uses TRBV7-8 and TRBJ2-1, with 7 bases identical to TRBD1. The sample was PBMCs from the stem cell graft donor, taken from the stem cell graft. In nucleotides, the CDR3 is TGTGCCAGCAGCTTAGCGGTGAGGGGACAGACCCATGAGCAGTTCTTC. This encodes CASSLAVRGQTHEQFF. Full variable domain (outside the CDR3, taken from reference TRBV7-8 and TRBJ2-1): GAGVSQSPRYKVAKRGQDVALRCDPISGHVSLFWYQQALGQGPEFLTYFQNEAQLDKSGLPSDRFFAERPEGSVSTLKIQRTQQEDSAVYLCASSLAVRGQTHEQFFGPGTRLTVL.